The subject of this entry is one TCR beta chain. In its sample, this clonotype was seen many times. Its cognate antigen has yet to be identified. There are no base qualities to consult, and no much larger clone falls within one base. CDR1 and CDR2 were assigned from the germline V gene as SGHTA and FQGTGA. V is pared back by 5 bases and J by 6 bases, with 19 bases lying between the germline termini. The cysteine opens and the phenylalanine closes a CDR3 of 16 amino acids. Here the CDR3 DNA is all that survives: 48 bases in frame from base 1. TCRdb lists the instrument as Illumina HiSeq 2000. TCR beta chain libraries were generated through multiplex PCR amplification. High-throughput sequencing was used to analyze the amplified TCR beta chain products. Through fastp at Q25 and MiXCR, TCRdb rebuilt clones from the public reads, retaining in-frame beta chains. Every distinct CDR3 protein forms one entry, paired with its most common genes and DNA. In all, the sample holds about 230,000 distinct CDR3 sequences, and 32% of those were seen once. The ten biggest clones cover 1.3% to 1.5% of the sample.

The entry originates in a study of breast tumors, draining lymph nodes, adjacent tissues (dated by TCRdb to 2015 to 2016). Regarding the complete study: TCR beta repertoires were compared across tumor, adjacent nontumor tissue and axillary lymph nodes obtained from breast cancer patients. The study was designed to assess the relationships and possible T-cell exchange between tumor, surrounding tissue and draining lymph node repertoires in human breast cancer.

Points the paper makes about the study in general: Tumor T-cell repertoires showed less diversity than lymph node repertoires and more diversity than nontumor tissue repertoires, and tumor T-cell repertoires showed preferential V and J gene usage. Tumor and nontumor tissue repertoires were found to be significantly more similar in luminal-like than in basal-like breast cancer. The conclusion that tumor T cells originate in lymph nodes was presented as consistent with a hypothesis rather than as directly demonstrated. The data were considered consistent with the idea that most tumor T cells come from the lymph node and then expand in tumor tissue.

The lymph node samples were taken from the axillary draining lymph nodes of breast cancer patients. This TCR derives from a female donor with breast cancer. Some clones in this sample may be carry-over from other donors' samples. The V and J segments used are TRBV7-3 and TRBJ2-2, with a tentative D gene TRBD2 over 6 matching bases. Sequenced sample: axillary lymph node tissue. The CDR3 reads as follows: CASSPDSGVRAGELFF. The base sequence is TGTGCCAGCAGCCCCGACTCGGGGGTAAGGGCCGGGGAGCTGTTTTTT.